This TCR beta chain was identified during a study of Graves' ophthalmopathy and Graves' hyperthyroidism. Study outcomes and limitations: The model reached 70.59% sensitivity and approximately 72% specificity for predicting ophthalmopathy progression.

Using RNA transcripts, the TCR beta CDR3 regions were amplified. HTBI primers were employed in first-round RT-PCR, then a second-round multiplex PCR followed. Using its own MiXCR run on the multiplex PCR reads, TCRdb lists one record per CDR3 protein. The table shows around 1.1 million distinct CDR3 sequences, with roughly two fifths occurring only once. This clonotype was seen a few times. Its antigen is not identified. The germline V gene has CDR1 LGHNA and CDR2 YNFKEQ. This CDR3 is 15 amino acids long. V gave up 0 bases and J gave up 6 bases, with 12 bases separating them. This TCR was sampled from an adult man with Graves' hyperthyroidism. V and J are TRBV4-2 and TRBJ1-5, with D perhaps TRBD1 (6 bases). Sequencing was carried out using peripheral blood or thyroid tissue (not recorded which). The CDR3 loop is CASSQDLTGIQPQHF. The DNA for the CDR3 is TGTGCCAGCAGCCAAGATCTCACAGGGATTCAGCCCCAGCATTTT.